One T cell receptor (beta chain) is described in this entry. The junction differs from germline at one of its ends, possibly a read error. Germline V gene sequence: CDR1 SEHNR, CDR2 FQNEAQ (reference sequence). The CDR3 is made up of 18 amino acids. This sample stems from a study of cytomegalovirus exposure and HLA in healthy donors. This PCR relied on a set of 60 Vbeta primers and 13 Jbeta primers. TCRdb's copy holds only in-frame clones and misses some; the assay was immunoSEQ multiplex PCR. This sample has over 110,000 clones; approximately 78% occur once, and the top ten carry about 2.5%. Sequencing was carried out using PBMCs. V is TRBV7-9 and J is TRBJ1-5, with D possibly matching TRBD1 (6 bases). The TCR originated in a woman between 18 and 29 years old in good health and CMV-seropositive. Here the CDR3 DNA reads TGTTCCAGCAGCTTAGGGACACGTGGGGGGATTAGCAATCAGCCCCAGCATTTT. It specifies CSSSLGTRGGISNQPQHF.